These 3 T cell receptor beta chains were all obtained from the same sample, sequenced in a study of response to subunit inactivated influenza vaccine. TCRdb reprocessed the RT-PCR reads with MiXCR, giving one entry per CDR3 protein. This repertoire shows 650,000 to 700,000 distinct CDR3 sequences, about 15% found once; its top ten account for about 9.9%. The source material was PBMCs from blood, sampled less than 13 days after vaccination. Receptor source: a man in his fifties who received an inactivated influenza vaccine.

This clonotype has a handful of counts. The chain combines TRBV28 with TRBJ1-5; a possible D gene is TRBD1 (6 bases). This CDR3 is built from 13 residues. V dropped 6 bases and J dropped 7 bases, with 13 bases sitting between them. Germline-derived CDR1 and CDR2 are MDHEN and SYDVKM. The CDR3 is CASRPGVGQPQHF. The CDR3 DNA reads TGTGCCAGCAGGCCAGGGGTAGGGCAGCCCCAGCATTTT.

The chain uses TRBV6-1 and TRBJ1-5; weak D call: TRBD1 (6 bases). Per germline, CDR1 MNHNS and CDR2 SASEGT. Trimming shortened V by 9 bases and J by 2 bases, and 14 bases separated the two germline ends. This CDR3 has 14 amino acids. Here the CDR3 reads CASNQGQGNQPQHF. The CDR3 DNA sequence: TGTGCCAGTAATCAGGGACAAGGCAATCAGCCCCAGCATTTT.

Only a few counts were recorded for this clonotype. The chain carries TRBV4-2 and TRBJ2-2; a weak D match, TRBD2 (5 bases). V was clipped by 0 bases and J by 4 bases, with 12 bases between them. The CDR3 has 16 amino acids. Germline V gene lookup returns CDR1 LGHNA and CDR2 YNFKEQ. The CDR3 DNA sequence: TGTGCCAGCAGCCAAGAAGCCAGCGGTCTCACCGGGGAGCTGTTTTTT. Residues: CASSQEASGLTGELFF.